Each of the 7 T cell receptor beta chains below was sequenced from the same sample in a study of T cell repertoires in cytomegalovirus infection. Their recognized antigens are unknown. TCRdb reprocessed the reads with MiXCR, giving one entry per CDR3 protein. In the table there are some 590,000 distinct CDR3 sequences, approximately 40% of which are singletons. Sequenced material: cultured PBMCs, taken from culture after CMV antigen stimulation. The receptors originated from a human donor in good health (CMV status not recorded). Some clones in this sample may be carry-over from other donors' samples.

This rearrangement joins TRBV6-2 or TRBV6-3 to TRBJ2-3; TRBD1 or TRBD2 may be the D gene (6 bases each). This CDR3 has 14 residues. The germline V gene has CDR1 MNHEY and CDR2 SVGEGT. Trimming removed 3 bases at V and 3 bases at J, with 10 bases between. CDR3 loop: CASSYPGATDTQYF. CDR3 coding DNA: TGTGCCAGCAGTTATCCGGGGGCTACAGATACGCAGTATTTT.

To note about this clonotype: Its ends do not fully match the called genes, so a read error is possible. The chain couples TRBV7-2 to TRBJ1-1, with D unclear. CDR1 and CDR2 (germline): SGHTA, FQGNSA. This CDR3 has 11 amino acids. The CDR3 sequence is CASSLGAGGIF. In DNA form, the CDR3 reads TGTGCCAGCAGCTTAGGGGCAGGAGGGATCTTT.

The chain joins TRBV20-1 to TRBJ2-3; 8 nucleotides align to TRBD2. The V and J ends lost 6 bases and 4 bases, in that order; junction bases with no gene match: 12. The V gene's germline CDR1 is DFQATT and CDR2 SNEGSKA (reference sequence). This CDR3 spans 15 amino acids. The CDR3 nucleotides are TGCAGTGCCCCCCTAAGACTAGCGAGTCCAGATACGCAGTATTTT. The encoded protein is CSAPLRLASPDTQYF.

This clonotype was detected many times. The chain couples TRBV7-2 to TRBJ1-1, with D perhaps TRBD1 (5 bases). V was clipped by 6 bases and J by 3 bases, with 17 bases between them. The CDR3 has 15 amino acids. Germline V lookup: CDR1 SGHTA, CDR2 FQGNSA. In DNA form, the CDR3 reads TGTGCCAGCAGGTTACAATTCGGGGGGGACACTGAAGCTTTCTTT. As protein: CASRLQFGGDTEAFF. The full variable domain, rest sourced from reference TRBV7-2 and TRBJ1-1, is GAGVSQSPSNKVTEKGKDVELRCDPISGHTALYWYRQSLGQGLEFLIYFQGNSAPDKSGLPSDRFSAERTGGSVSTLTIQRTQQEDSAVYLCASRLQFGGDTEAFFGQGTRLTVV.

This clonotype showed up just a few times. This rearrangement joins TRBV7-8 to TRBJ1-2; unclear D gene. Trimming cost V 3 bases and J 8 bases, with 13 bases left between them. Germline V lookup: CDR1 SGHVS, CDR2 FQNEAQ. The CDR3 totals 13 residues. The CDR3 coding sequence is TGTGCCAGCAGCTTTACGAGGTTGGGCGGCTACACCTTC. Protein sequence: CASSFTRLGGYTF.

This clonotype was detected ten times or more. The rearrangement uses TRBV7-2 and TRBJ2-3; D may be TRBD1 or TRBD2 (5 bases each). Between the trimmed V and J ends, which lost 5 bases and 4 bases, there was a span of 10 bases. Germline-derived CDR1 and CDR2 are SGHTA and FQGNSA. The CDR3 contains 13 residues. The CDR3 coding sequence is TGTGCCAGCAGCCCCCTGGGGGCAGATACGCAGTATTTT. Its protein is CASSPLGADTQYF.

The chain uses TRBV7-2 and TRBJ2-7; no definite D call. Trimming took off 5 bases at V and 2 bases at J, with 10 bases between the two ends. The CDR3 runs 13 residues. CDR1 and CDR2 (germline): SGHTA, FQGNSA. CDR3 DNA sequence: TGTGCCAGCAGCCAGGACCTACCCTACGAGCAGTACTTC. Its protein is CASSQDLPYEQYF.